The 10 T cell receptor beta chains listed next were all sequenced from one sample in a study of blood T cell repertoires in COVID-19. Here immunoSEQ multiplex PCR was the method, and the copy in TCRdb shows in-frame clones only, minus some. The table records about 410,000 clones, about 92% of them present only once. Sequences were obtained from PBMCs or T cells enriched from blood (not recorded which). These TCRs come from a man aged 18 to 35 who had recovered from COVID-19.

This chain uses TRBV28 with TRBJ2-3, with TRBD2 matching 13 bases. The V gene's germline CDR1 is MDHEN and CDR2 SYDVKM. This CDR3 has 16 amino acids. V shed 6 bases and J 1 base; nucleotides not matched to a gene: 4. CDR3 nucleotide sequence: TGTGCCAGCAGGACAACTAGCGGGGGGGGCACAGATACGCAGTATTTT. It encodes CASRTTSGGGTDTQYF.

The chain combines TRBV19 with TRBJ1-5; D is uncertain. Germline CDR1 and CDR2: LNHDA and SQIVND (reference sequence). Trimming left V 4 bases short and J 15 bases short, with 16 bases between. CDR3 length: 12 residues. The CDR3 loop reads CASSTPMRVRHF. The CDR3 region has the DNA TGTGCCAGTAGTACGCCCATGAGGGTGCGGCATTTT. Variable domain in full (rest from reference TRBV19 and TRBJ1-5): DGGITQSPKYLFRKEGQNVTLSCEQNLNHDAMYWYRQDPGQGLRLIYYSQIVNDFQKGDIAEGYSVSREKKESFPLTVTSAQKNPTAFYLCASSTPMRVRHFGDGTRLSIL.

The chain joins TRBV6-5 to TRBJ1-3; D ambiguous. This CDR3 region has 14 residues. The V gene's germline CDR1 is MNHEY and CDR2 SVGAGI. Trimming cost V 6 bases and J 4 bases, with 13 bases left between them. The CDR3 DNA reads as TGTGCCAGCAGCTTCGGATCGGGGGGAAACACCATATATTTT. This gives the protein CASSFGSGGNTIYF.

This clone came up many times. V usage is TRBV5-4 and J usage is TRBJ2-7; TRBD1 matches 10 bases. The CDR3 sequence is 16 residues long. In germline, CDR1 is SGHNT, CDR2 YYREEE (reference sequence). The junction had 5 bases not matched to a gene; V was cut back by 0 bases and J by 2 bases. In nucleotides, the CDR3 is TGTGCCAGCAGCTTGGCTCCGGACAGGGGGGCCTACGAGCAGTACTTC. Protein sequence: CASSLAPDRGAYEQYF. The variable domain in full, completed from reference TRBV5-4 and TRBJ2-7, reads ETGVTQSPTHLIKTRGQQVTLRCSSQSGHNTVSWYQQALGQGPQFIFQYYREEENGRGNFPPRFSGLQFPNYSSELNVNALELDDSALYLCASSLAPDRGAYEQYFGPGTRLTVT.

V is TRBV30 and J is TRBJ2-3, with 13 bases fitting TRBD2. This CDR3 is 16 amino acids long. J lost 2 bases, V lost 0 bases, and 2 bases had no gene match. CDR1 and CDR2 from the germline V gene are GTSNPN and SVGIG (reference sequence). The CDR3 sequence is CAWSVGLAGPTDTQYF. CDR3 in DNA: TGTGCCTGGAGTGTGGGACTAGCGGGACCCACAGATACGCAGTATTTT.

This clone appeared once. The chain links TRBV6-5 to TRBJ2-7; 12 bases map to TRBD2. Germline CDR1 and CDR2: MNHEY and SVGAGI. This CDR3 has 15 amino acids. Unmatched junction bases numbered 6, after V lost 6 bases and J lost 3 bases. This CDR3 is CASRVGLAGFYEQYF. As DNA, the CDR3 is TGTGCCAGCAGGGTGGGACTAGCGGGCTTCTACGAGCAGTACTTC.

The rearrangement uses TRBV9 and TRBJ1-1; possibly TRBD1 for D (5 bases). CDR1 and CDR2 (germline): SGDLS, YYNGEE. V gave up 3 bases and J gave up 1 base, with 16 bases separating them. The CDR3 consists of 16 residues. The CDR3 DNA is TGTGCCAGCAGCGCCCTAGTGCTGGGGGGGAACACTGAAGCTTTCTTT. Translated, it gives CASSALVLGGNTEAFF.

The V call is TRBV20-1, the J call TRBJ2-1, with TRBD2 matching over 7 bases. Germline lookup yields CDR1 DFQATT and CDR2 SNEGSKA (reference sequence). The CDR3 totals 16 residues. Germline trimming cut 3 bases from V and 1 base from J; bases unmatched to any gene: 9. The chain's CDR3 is CSASRLAGGSYNEQFF. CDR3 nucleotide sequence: TGCAGTGCTAGTAGACTAGCCGGAGGTTCCTACAATGAGCAGTTCTTC.

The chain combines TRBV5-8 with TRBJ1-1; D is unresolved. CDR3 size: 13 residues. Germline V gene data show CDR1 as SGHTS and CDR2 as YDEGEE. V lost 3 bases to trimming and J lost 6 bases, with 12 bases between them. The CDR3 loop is CASSSDGGSEAFF. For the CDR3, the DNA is TGTGCCAGCAGCTCGGATGGCGGGTCTGAAGCTTTCTTT.

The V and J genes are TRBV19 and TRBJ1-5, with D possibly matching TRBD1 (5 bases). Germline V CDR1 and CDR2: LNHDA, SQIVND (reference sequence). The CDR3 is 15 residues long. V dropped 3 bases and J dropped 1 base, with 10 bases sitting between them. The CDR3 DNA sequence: TGTGCCAGTAGTATCGGTGGGGGGAGCAATCAGCCCCAGCATTTT. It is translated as CASSIGGGSNQPQHF.